This TCR beta chain is from a study of PD-1 blockade in classical Hodgkin lymphoma. Study as a whole: Once every 2 weeks, patients received intravenous nivolumab at 3 mg/kg. Study-wide results and limits: In CD4+ cells, TCR diversity went up significantly by C4D1, but in CD8+ cells it did not.

Here immunoSEQ multiplex PCR was the method, and the copy in TCRdb shows in-frame clones only, minus some. This sample carries approximately 110,000 clones, roughly nine tenths of them seen once, and the ten largest clones take 15% to 20%. The count of this clone is one. As yet, its antigen is unknown. The CDR3 covers 13 residues. Germline V gene data show CDR1 as MRHNA and CDR2 as SNTAGT. V was trimmed by 8 bases and J by 2 bases, leaving 11 bases between them. Noted time point: cycle 4 day 1 (C4D1), after 6 weeks of nivolumab. Exposure to brentuximab vedotin varied, and each patient had relapsed following autologous stem cell transplantation.

The sequence was obtained from a human donor with classical Hodgkin lymphoma. V usage is TRBV6-4 and J usage is TRBJ2-3; tentatively, D is TRBD1 (5 bases). Sequenced here: peripheral blood mononuclear cells (PBMCs), sampled before the fourth cycle of nivolumab. CDR3 coding DNA: TGTGCCAGCGGGGCAGGGCACACAGATACGCAGTATTTT. Its protein product is CASGAGHTDTQYF.